The entry below gives a single TCR beta chain sequence along with its context. The sample comes from a study of shared clonotypes between healthy human individuals. The data were produced by immunoSEQ multiplex PCR, yet TCRdb's version contains in-frame clones alone and is incomplete. Altogether about 1.1 million clones are present, 60% to 85% being singletons, with the ten largest covering 0.89%. Germline V CDR1 and CDR2: LGHNT, FRNRAP. The CDR3 is made up of 15 amino acids. Trimming left V 1 base short and J 7 bases short, with 16 bases between. Sequenced sample: memory CD4+ T cells from PBMCs. The subset here: CD45RA-negative fraction. The sequence derives from a man younger than 30 in good health. Some clones in this sample may be carry-over from other donors' samples. J is TRBJ1-2 and V is TRBV12-5; a possible D gene is TRBD1 (5 bases). CDR3: CASGLDGTPGGGYTF. DNA for the CDR3: TGTGCTAGTGGTTTGGACGGGACTCCAGGAGGTGGCTACACCTTC.